The 28 T cell receptor beta chains reported below all come from one sample, sequenced in a study of T cell responses to AZD1222 COVID-19 vaccine (dated by TCRdb to the early 2020s). The library was built by means of the immunoSEQ multiplex PCR assay. Imported from immuneACCESS, the table was reduced by TCRdb to in-frame sequences with V and J called. These copies leave out some clones; in studies compared against another copy, an unresolved V gene accounts for under half, and the cause of the remainder is not known. The table for this sample lists about 160,000 clones; about 88% of them were counted only once. The biggest ten clones account for roughly 5.5% of the sample. The time point label of this sample denotes: baseline before first vaccination. Sequenced here: peripheral blood, sampled on day 0 of AZD1222 vaccination. The receptors originated from an adult in good health.

The chain couples TRBV2 to TRBJ2-3; D is perhaps TRBD2 (6 bases). Deletions cut 9 bases from V and 2 bases from J, with 9 bases between. The CDR3 consists of 12 residues. Germline V gene lookup returns CDR1 SNHLY and CDR2 FYNNEI. The CDR3 sequence: CASSGYTDTQYF. The CDR3, as DNA: TGTGCCAGTAGCGGTTACACAGATACGCAGTATTTT.

The chain carries TRBV10-3 and TRBJ1-1; D gene uncertain. The CDR3 covers 14 residues. Per germline, CDR1 ENHRY and CDR2 SYGVKD. Trimming took 0 bases from V and 1 from J, leaving 6 bases between them. The CDR3 spells CAISESTTNTEAFF. CDR3 coding DNA: TGTGCCATCAGTGAGTCTACTACGAACACTGAAGCTTTCTTT.

The J gene is TRBJ2-3, the V gene TRBV11-2; 8 bases fit TRBD1. Germline CDR1 and CDR2: SGHAT and FQNNGV. CDR3 length equals 16 residues. Losses at the gene ends were 5 bases for V and 5 bases for J; bases not matched to a gene: 12. The CDR3 sequence is CASSQIDRGVIDTQYF. The CDR3 nucleotides are TGTGCCAGCAGCCAAATTGACAGGGGCGTGATAGATACGCAGTATTTT.

The rearrangement uses TRBV13 and TRBJ2-7; 10 bases line up with TRBD2. The CDR3 covers 15 residues. Germline CDR1 and CDR2: PRHDT and FYEKMQ (reference sequence). V lost 3 bases to trimming and J lost 4 bases; unmatched junction nucleotides: 6. CDR3 in DNA: TGTGCCAGCAGCTTCCCGGCTAGCGGGAGTTACGAGCAGTACTTC. Translating gives CASSFPASGSYEQYF.

The chain combines TRBV10-3 with TRBJ2-3; TRBD2 might be the D (6 bases). The length of the CDR3 is 15 residues. CDR1 ENHRY and CDR2 SYGVKD come from the germline V gene. V was cut by 1 base and J by 0 bases, with 8 bases left in between. The CDR3 DNA reads TGTGCCATCAGTGAGTTGCGGGGAAGCACAGATACGCAGTATTTT. Encoded protein: CAISELRGSTDTQYF.

The chain is built from TRBV7-2 and TRBJ1-6; D gene uncertain. In germline, CDR1 is SGHTA, CDR2 FQGNSA. The CDR3 contains 15 residues. Trimming removed 6 bases at V and 8 bases at J, with 17 bases between. The CDR3 is CASSPQSKVDSPLHF. CDR3 nucleotides: TGTGCCAGCAGTCCACAGTCAAAAGTGGATTCACCCCTCCACTTT.

V and J are TRBV28 and TRBJ1-4; TRBD1 is a possible D gene (5 bases). Germline V gene sequence: CDR1 MDHEN, CDR2 SYDVKM. The CDR3 extends over 16 amino acids. The ends were cut back, 5 bases at V and 3 bases at J, with 16 bases in the middle. In DNA form, the CDR3 reads TGTGCCAGCAGTGGGCGAGGGGAGCTAGCTAATGAAAAACTGTTTTTT. It codes for CASSGRGELANEKLFF.

The genes are TRBV6-5 and TRBJ1-4; D is ambiguous. Germline V gives CDR1 MNHEY, CDR2 SVGAGI. Trimming stripped 1 base from V and 5 bases from J, with 8 bases between. The CDR3 is made up of 14 amino acids. The CDR3 region is CASSYYLGNEKLFF. DNA of the CDR3: TGTGCCAGCAGTTACTATCTAGGCAATGAAAAACTGTTTTTT.

The V and J genes are TRBV29-1 and TRBJ2-1; TRBD1 agrees at 7 bases. V was clipped by 4 bases and J by 7 bases; unmatched bases: 4. The CDR3 runs to 12 residues. Germline values: CDR1 SQVTM, CDR2 ANQGSEA. The CDR3 region is CSVGRRGNEQFF. The DNA for the CDR3 is TGCAGCGTTGGCCGCAGGGGGAATGAGCAGTTCTTC.

V usage is TRBV2 and J usage is TRBJ2-5, with D perhaps matching TRBD2 (5 bases). The V end was cut by 3 bases, the J end by 5 bases, with 16 bases between. From germline, CDR1 is SNHLY and CDR2 FYNNEI. The CDR3 length is 15 residues. The CDR3 sequence: CASSEYGGPRETQYF. CDR3 in DNA: TGTGCCAGCAGTGAGTACGGAGGTCCTCGGGAGACCCAGTACTTC.

A single count supports this clone. This chain joins TRBV15 and TRBJ2-4; no clear D. There are 20 residues in the CDR3. From germline, CDR1 is LNHNV and CDR2 YYDKDF (reference sequence). V lost 0 bases and J 0 bases, leaving 21 bases between the germline ends. The DNA of the CDR3 is TGTGCCACCAGCAGAGATGAGAGATTAGGAGTGGAGCTAGCCAAAAACATTCAGTACTTC. Translating it yields CATSRDERLGVELAKNIQYF.

The chain uses TRBV12-3 or TRBV12-4 and TRBJ2-1; D unclear. Trimming removed 3 bases from V and 3 bases from J, with 3 bases in between. CDR3 length: 12 amino acids. The CDR3 region is CASSLGYNEQFF. The DNA for the CDR3 is TGTGCCAGCAGTTTGGGCTACAATGAGCAGTTCTTC.

This clone was counted a few times. The rearrangement uses TRBV10-3 and TRBJ2-2; 9 positions agree with TRBD2. With V trimmed by 8 bases and J by 6 bases, 16 bases remained unmatched. Germline V gene data show CDR1 as ENHRY and CDR2 as SYGVKD. This CDR3 spans 17 amino acids. The CDR3 is CAIRPSGETPAAGELFF. The CDR3 DNA is TGTGCCATCCGGCCTAGCGGGGAGACGCCGGCGGCCGGGGAGCTGTTTTTT.

The chain is built from TRBV6-5 and TRBJ1-2; D is perhaps TRBD1 (5 bases). Germline loops: CDR1 MNHEY, CDR2 SVGAGI. Trimming took 8 bases from V and 8 from J, leaving 15 bases between them. The CDR3 is made up of 12 amino acids. The CDR3 DNA reads as TGTGCCAGCTTCCAGGGAAGGTACGGCTACACCTTC. It translates to CASFQGRYGYTF.

The rearrangement joins TRBV6-5 to TRBJ2-1; D is unclear. This CDR3 comprises 14 residues. The V and J ends lost 7 bases and 3 bases respectively, with 13 bases between them. From germline, CDR1 is MNHEY and CDR2 SVGAGI. CDR3 DNA sequence: TGTGCCAGCATTCAACGGCTAGGCTACAATGAGCAGTTCTTC. As protein: CASIQRLGYNEQFF.

This chain connects TRBV5-1 to TRBJ2-7; D ambiguous. Germline V gene lookup returns CDR1 SGHRS and CDR2 YFSETQ. V lost 5 bases and J 0 bases, leaving 12 bases between the germline ends. The CDR3 length is 14 residues. CDR3 bases: TGCGCCAGCAGTTACCCGGGTGACTCCTACGAGCAGTACTTC. This sequence encodes CASSYPGDSYEQYF.

A few counts support this clone. V and J are TRBV28 and TRBJ2-3; D not certain. Germline CDR1 MDHEN, CDR2 SYDVKM. V was trimmed by 8 bases and J by 1 base, leaving 13 bases between them. This CDR3 contains 14 residues. In DNA, the CDR3 is TGTGCCAGCGCCTCAGGTCTCGGCACAGATACGCAGTATTTT. It codes for CASASGLGTDTQYF.

The CDR3 DNA follows: TGTGCCAGTAGTATGGGACAGAGCTCCTACGAGCAGTACTTC. Protein: CASSMGQSSYEQYF. The rearrangement joins TRBV19 to TRBJ2-7, with TRBD1 identical over 7 bases. V shed 3 bases and J 0 bases; nucleotides not matched to a gene: 2. CDR1 and CDR2 from the germline V gene are LNHDA and SQIVND (reference sequence). This CDR3 is 14 amino acids long.

The chain is built from TRBV18 and TRBJ1-2; 7 bases match TRBD1. The CDR3 runs 15 residues. CDR1 and CDR2 (germline): KGHSH, LQKENI. After removal of 4 bases from V and 3 bases from J, the junction contained 8 bases not matched to a gene. The CDR3, as DNA: TGTGCCAGCTCACTAAAACAGGGGTCGGACTATGGCTACACCTTC. It is translated as CASSLKQGSDYGYTF.

The chain uses TRBV7-8 and TRBJ1-1, with D hard to call. V was cut by 1 base and J by 3 bases, with 3 bases left in between. Germline V gene lookup returns CDR1 SGHVS and CDR2 FQNEAQ. This CDR3 comprises 12 residues. The CDR3 protein is CASSLVDTEAFF. CDR3 in DNA: TGTGCCAGCAGCTTAGTCGACACTGAAGCTTTCTTT.

This sequence joins TRBV7-9 and TRBJ1-1, with 8 bases that match TRBD1. Germline CDR1 SEHNR, CDR2 FQNEAQ (reference sequence). There are 14 residues in the CDR3. Losses at the gene ends were 5 bases for V and 6 bases for J; bases not matched to a gene: 8. The CDR3 DNA follows: TGTGCCAGCAGCCAGAAGAGACAGGGGCCTGAAGCTTTCTTT. Protein product: CASSQKRQGPEAFF.

The chain links TRBV6-5 to TRBJ2-3, with 8 positions matching TRBD1. CDR3 length: 15 residues. J lost 7 bases, V lost 6 bases, and 12 bases had no gene match. Germline assignment: CDR1 MNHEY and CDR2 SVGAGI. The CDR3, as DNA: TGTGCCAGCAGCCCCGACAGGGGAGTCTCAAATACGCAGTATTTT. Translation: CASSPDRGVSNTQYF.

This chain links TRBV15 with TRBJ2-5; D gene ambiguous. Trimming took off 5 bases at V and 4 bases at J, with 11 bases between the two ends. The V gene's germline CDR1 is LNHNV and CDR2 YYDKDF (reference sequence). The CDR3 covers 13 residues. CDR3 region: CATSGVWGETQYF. The DNA for the CDR3 is TGTGCCACCAGCGGGGTGTGGGGAGAGACCCAGTACTTC.

This chain links TRBV19 with TRBJ1-5; unclear D gene. The V end lost 1 base, the J end lost 0 bases, and 10 bases lay between the germline ends. CDR3 size: 16 residues. Germline CDR1 and CDR2: LNHDA and SQIVND (reference sequence). CDR3 region: CASSIVNTDSNQPQHF. DNA of the CDR3: TGTGCCAGTAGTATAGTTAACACCGATAGCAATCAGCCCCAGCATTTT.

The chain uses TRBV5-5 and TRBJ2-7, with D hard to call. Trimming left V 0 bases short and J 2 bases short, with 6 bases between. Germline V gene data show CDR1 as SGHKS and CDR2 as YYEKEE (reference sequence). This CDR3 spans 13 amino acids. For the CDR3, the DNA is TGTGCCAGCAGCTTGGGTCCCACCTACGAGCAGTACTTC. Translation gives CASSLGPTYEQYF.

This sequence joins TRBV19 and TRBJ1-5; 12 nucleotides match TRBD1. The CDR3 totals 17 residues. V shed 6 bases, J shed 2 bases, and the junction held 8 bases outside the gene matches. The germline CDR1 and CDR2 sequences are LNHDA and SQIVND (reference sequence). CDR3 sequence (DNA): TGTGCCAGTAGAGCCGGGACAGGGGGCCGGGGCAATCAGCCCCAGCATTTT. Its protein is CASRAGTGGRGNQPQHF.

The chain joins TRBV12-3 or TRBV12-4 to TRBJ1-1; TRBD1 agrees at 10 bases. The junction had 4 bases not matched to a gene; V was cut back by 6 bases and J by 6 bases. This CDR3 is built from 13 residues. CDR3 sequence: CASRGQGIAEAFF. The CDR3 region has the DNA TGTGCCAGCAGGGGACAGGGGATAGCTGAAGCTTTCTTT.

The chain has TRBV11-2 and TRBJ2-1, with TRBD1 identical over 10 bases. Germline CDR1 and CDR2: SGHAT and FQNNGV. V shed 4 bases and J 6 bases; nucleotides not matched to a gene: 6. The CDR3 spans 15 residues. The CDR3: CASSSRQGARNEQFF. CDR3 sequence (DNA): TGTGCCAGCAGCTCCCGACAGGGGGCGCGCAATGAGCAGTTCTTC. Complete variable domain (other parts from reference TRBV11-2 and TRBJ2-1): EAGVAQSPRYKIIEKRQSVAFWCNPISGHATLYWYQQILGQGPKLLIQFQNNGVVDDSQLPKDRFSAERLKGVDSTLKIQPAKLEDSAVYLCASSSRQGARNEQFFGPGTRLTVL.